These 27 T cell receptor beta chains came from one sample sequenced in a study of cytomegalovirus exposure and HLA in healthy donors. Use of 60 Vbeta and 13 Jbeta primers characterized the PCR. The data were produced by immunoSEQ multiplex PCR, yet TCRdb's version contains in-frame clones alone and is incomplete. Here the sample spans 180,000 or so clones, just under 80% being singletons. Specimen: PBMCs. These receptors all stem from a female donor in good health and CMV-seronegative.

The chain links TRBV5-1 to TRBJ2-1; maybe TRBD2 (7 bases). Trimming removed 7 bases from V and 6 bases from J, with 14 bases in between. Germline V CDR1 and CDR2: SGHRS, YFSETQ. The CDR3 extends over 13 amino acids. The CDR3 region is CASEPGGGNEQFF. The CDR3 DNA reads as TGCGCCAGCGAACCGGGGGGCGGCAATGAGCAGTTCTTC. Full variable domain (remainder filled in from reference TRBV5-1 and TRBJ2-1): KAGVTQTPRYLIKTRGQQVTLSCSPISGHRSVSWYQQTPGQGLQFLFEYFSETQRNKGNFPGRFSGRQFSNSRSEMNVSTLELGDSALYLCASEPGGGNEQFFGPGTRLTVL.

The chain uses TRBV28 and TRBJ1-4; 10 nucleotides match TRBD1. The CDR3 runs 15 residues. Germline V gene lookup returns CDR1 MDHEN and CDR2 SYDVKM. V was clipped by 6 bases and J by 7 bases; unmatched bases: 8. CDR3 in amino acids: CASRPIGTGVEKLFF. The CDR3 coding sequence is TGTGCCAGCAGACCCATCGGGACAGGGGTTGAAAAACTGTTTTTT.

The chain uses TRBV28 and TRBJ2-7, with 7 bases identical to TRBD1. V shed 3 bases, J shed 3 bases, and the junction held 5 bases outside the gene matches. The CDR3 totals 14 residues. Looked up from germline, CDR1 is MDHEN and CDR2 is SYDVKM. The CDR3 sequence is CASSFGGQFYEQYF. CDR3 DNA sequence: TGTGCCAGCAGTTTTGGGGGACAGTTCTACGAGCAGTACTTC.

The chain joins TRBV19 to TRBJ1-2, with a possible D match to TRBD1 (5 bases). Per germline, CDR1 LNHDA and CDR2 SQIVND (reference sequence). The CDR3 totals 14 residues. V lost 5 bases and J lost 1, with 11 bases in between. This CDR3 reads CASSAQVYNYGYTF. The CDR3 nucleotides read TGTGCCAGTAGTGCACAGGTTTATAACTATGGCTACACCTTC.

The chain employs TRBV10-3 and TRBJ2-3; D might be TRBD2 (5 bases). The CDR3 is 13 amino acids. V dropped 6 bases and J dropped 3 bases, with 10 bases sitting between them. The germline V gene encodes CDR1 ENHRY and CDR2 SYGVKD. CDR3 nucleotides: TGTGCCATCAGGAGGGAACTGACAGATACGCAGTATTTT. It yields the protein CAIRRELTDTQYF.

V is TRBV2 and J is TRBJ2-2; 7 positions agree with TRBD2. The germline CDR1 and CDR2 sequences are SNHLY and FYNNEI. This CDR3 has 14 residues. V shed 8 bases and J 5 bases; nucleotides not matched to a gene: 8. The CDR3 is CASGRTRETGELFF. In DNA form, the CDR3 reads TGTGCCAGCGGGAGGACTAGAGAGACCGGGGAGCTGTTTTTT. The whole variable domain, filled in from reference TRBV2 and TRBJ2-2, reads EPEVTQTPSHQVTQMGQEVILRCVPISNHLYFYWYRQILGQKVEFLVSFYNNEISEKSEIFDDQFSVERPDGSNFTLKIRSTKLEDSAMYFCASGRTRETGELFFGEGSRLTVL.

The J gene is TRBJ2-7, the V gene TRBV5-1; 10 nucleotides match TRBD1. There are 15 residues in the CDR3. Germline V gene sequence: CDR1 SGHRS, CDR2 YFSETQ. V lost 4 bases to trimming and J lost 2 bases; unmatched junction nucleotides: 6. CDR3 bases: TGCGCCAGCAGCCTGGATGGGACAGGGGCCTACGAGCAGTACTTC. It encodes CASSLDGTGAYEQYF.

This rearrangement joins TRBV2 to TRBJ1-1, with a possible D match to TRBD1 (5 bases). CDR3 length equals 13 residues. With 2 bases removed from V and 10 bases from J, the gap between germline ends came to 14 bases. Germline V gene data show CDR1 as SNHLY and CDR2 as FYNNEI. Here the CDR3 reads CASSELGQGRAFF. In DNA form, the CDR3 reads TGTGCCAGCAGTGAATTAGGGCAGGGAAGAGCTTTCTTT. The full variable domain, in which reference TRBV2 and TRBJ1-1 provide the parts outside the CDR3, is EPEVTQTPSHQVTQMGQEVILRCVPISNHLYFYWYRQILGQKVEFLVSFYNNEISEKSEIFDDQFSVERPDGSNFTLKIRSTKLEDSAMYFCASSELGQGRAFFGQGTRLTVV.

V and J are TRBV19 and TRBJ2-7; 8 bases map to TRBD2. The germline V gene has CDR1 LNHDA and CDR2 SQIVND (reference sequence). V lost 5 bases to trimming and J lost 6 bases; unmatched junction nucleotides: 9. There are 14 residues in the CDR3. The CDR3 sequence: CASSREGLACEQYF. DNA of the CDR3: TGTGCCAGTAGTCGGGAGGGTCTGGCCTGCGAGCAGTACTTC.

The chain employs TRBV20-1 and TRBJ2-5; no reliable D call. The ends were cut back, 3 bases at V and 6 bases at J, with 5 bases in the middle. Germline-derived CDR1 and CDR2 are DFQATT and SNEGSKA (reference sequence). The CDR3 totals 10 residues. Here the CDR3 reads CSASRQTQYF. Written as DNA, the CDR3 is TGCAGTGCTAGCCGTCAGACCCAGTACTTC.

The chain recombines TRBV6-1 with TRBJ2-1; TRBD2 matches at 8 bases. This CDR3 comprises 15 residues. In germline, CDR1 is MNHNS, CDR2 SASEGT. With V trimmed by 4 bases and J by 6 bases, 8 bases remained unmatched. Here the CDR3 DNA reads TGTGCCAGCAGTGGGGGACTAGAGGGTTTCAATGAGCAGTTCTTC. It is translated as CASSGGLEGFNEQFF.

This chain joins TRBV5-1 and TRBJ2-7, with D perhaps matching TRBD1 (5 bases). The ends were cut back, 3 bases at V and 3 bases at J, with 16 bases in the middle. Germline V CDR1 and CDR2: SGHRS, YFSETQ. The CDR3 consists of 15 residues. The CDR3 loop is CASSSTENNIYEQYF. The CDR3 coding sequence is TGCGCCAGCAGCTCGACAGAAAATAACATCTACGAGCAGTACTTC.

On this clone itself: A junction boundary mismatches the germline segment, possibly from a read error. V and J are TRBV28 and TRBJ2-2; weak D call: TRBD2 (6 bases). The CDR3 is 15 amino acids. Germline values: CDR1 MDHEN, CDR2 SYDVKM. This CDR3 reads CASSFPIAGTGGLFF. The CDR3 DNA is TGTGCCAGCAGTTTTCCCATTGCAGGCACCGGGGGGCTGTTTTTT.

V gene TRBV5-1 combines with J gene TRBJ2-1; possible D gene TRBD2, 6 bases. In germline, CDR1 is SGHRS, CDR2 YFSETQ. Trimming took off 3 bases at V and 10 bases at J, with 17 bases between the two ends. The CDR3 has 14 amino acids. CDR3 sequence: CASSSGDDSGEQFF. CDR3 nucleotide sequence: TGCGCCAGCAGCTCGGGGGACGATAGCGGCGAGCAGTTCTTC.

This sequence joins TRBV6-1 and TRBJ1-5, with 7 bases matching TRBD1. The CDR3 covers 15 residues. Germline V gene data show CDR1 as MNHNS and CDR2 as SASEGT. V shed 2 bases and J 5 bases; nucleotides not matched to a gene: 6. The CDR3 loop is CASSEYDRADQPQHF. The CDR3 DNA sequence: TGTGCCAGCAGTGAATATGACAGGGCGGATCAGCCCCAGCATTTT.

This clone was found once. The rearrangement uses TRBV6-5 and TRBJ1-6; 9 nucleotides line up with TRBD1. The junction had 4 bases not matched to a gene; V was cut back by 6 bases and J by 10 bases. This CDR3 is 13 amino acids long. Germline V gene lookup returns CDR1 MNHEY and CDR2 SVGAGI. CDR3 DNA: TGTGCCAGCAGGGGACAGGGAGAATCACCCCTCCACTTT. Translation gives CASRGQGESPLHF.

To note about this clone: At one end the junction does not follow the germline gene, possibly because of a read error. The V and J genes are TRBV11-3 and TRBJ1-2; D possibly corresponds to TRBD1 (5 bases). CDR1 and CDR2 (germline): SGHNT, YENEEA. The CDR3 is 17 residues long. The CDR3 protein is CASSLEGTGVLSYGYTF. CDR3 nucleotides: TGTGCCAGCAGCCTAGAGGGTACAGGAGTCCTTAGCTATGGCTACACCTTC.

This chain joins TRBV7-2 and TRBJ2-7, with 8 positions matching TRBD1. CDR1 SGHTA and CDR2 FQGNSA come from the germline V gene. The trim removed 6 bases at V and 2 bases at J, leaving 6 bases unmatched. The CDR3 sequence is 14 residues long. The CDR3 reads CASRRTGGTYEQYF. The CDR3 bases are TGTGCCAGCAGACGTACAGGGGGGACCTACGAGCAGTACTTC.

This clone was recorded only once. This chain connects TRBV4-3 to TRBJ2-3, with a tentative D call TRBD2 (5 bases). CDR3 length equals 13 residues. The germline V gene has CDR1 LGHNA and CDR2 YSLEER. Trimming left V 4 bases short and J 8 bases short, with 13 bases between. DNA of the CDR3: TGCGCCAGCAGCCCAGCGTTCGCGGGTACGCAGTATTTT. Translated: CASSPAFAGTQYF.

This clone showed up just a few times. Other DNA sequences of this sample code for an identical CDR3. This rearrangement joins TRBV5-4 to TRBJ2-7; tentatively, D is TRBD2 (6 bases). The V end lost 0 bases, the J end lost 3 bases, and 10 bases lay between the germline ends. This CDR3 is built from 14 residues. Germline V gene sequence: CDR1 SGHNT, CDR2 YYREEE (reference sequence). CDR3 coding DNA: TGTGCCAGCAGCTTGGGGAGGGGTGGCTACGAGCAGTACTTC. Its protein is CASSLGRGGYEQYF.

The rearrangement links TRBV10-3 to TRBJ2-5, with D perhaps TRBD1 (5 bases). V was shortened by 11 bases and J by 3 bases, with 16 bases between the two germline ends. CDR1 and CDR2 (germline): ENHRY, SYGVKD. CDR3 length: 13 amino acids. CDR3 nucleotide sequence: TGTGCCGCGAGCAAGGGGTTAGAAGAGACCCAGTACTTC. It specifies CAASKGLEETQYF.

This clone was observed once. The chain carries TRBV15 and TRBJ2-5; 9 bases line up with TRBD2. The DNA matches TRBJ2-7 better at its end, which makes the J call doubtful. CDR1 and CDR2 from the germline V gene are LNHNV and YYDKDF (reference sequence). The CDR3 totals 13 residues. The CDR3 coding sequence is TGTGCCACCGTCCAAGCGGGAGGATACGAGCAGTACTTC. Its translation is CATVQAGGYEQYF.

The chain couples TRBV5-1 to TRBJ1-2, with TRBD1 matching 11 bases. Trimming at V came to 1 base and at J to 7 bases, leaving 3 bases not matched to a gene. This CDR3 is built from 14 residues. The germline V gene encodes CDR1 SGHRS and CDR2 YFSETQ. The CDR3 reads CASSLSGTGGGYTF. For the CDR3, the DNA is TGCGCCAGCAGCTTGAGTGGGACAGGGGGTGGCTACACCTTC. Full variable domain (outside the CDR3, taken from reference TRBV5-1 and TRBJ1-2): KAGVTQTPRYLIKTRGQQVTLSCSPISGHRSVSWYQQTPGQGLQFLFEYFSETQRNKGNFPGRFSGRQFSNSRSEMNVSTLELGDSALYLCASSLSGTGGGYTFGSGTRLTVV.

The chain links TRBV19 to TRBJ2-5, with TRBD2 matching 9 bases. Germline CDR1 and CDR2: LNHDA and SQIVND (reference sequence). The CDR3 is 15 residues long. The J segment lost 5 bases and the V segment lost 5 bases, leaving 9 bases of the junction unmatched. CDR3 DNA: TGTGCCAGTAGTCCAACGTTAGCGGGAGTGGAGACCCAGTACTTC. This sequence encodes CASSPTLAGVETQYF.

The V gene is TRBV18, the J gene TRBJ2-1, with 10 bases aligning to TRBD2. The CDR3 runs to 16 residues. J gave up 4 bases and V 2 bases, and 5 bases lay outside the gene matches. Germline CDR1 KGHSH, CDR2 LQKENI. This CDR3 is CASSPTLAGTYNEQFF. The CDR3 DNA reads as TGTGCCAGCTCACCAACACTAGCGGGAACTTACAATGAGCAGTTCTTC.

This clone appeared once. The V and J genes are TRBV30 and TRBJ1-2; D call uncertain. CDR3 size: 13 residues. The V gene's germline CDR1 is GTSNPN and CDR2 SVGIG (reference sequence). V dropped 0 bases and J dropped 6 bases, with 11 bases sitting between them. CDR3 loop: CAWSVLRRDGYTF. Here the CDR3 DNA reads TGTGCCTGGAGTGTACTAAGGAGAGATGGCTACACCTTC.

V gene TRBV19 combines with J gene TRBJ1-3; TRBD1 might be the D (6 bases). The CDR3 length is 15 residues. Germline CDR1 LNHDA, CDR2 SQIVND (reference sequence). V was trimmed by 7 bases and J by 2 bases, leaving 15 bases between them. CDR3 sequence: CASTTVPGAGNTIYF. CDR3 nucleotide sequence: TGTGCCAGTACCACCGTCCCAGGGGCTGGAAACACCATATATTTT.